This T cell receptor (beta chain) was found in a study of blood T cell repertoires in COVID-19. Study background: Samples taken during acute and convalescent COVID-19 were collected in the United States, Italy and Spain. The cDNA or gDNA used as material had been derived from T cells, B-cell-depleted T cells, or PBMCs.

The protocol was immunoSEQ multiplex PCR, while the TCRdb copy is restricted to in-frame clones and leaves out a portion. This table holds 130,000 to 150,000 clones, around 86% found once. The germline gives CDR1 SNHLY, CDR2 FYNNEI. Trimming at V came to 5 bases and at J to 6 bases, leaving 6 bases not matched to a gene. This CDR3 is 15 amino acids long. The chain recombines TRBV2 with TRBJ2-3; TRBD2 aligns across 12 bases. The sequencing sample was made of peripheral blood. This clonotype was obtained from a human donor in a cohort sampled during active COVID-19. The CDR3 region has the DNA TGTGCCAGCAGTAATCTAGCGGGAGGGTATGATACGCAGTATTTT. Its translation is CASSNLAGGYDTQYF. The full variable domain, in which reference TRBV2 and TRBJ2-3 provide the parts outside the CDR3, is EPEVTQTPSHQVTQMGQEVILRCVPISNHLYFYWYRQILGQKVEFLVSFYNNEISEKSEIFDDQFSVERPDGSNFTLKIRSTKLEDSAMYFCASSNLAGGYDTQYFGPGTRLTVL.